This TCR beta chain was found in a study of cytomegalovirus exposure and HLA in healthy donors. Study-wide results and caveats: The study found most TCR sequences rare, yet found some public TCRs in many donors.

Amplification used 60 Vbeta primers and 13 Jbeta primers. Sequencing used immunoSEQ multiplex PCR; TCRdb keeps in-frame clones, though not all of them. Here the sample spans 100,000 to 150,000 clones, around 78% being singletons. Comments on this clone: Its antigen is undetermined.

The source is a woman aged 40 to 50 in good health and CMV-seronegative. Sample: PBMCs.

Here the CDR3 DNA reads TGTGCCAGCTCTCCCGAAACAGGGTTCAACGAGCAGTACTTC. Its protein is CASSPETGFNEQYF. The chain joins TRBV18 to TRBJ2-5; weak D call: TRBD1 (6 bases). The J call may be faulty, since TRBJ2-7 better matches the DNA end. Germline assignment: CDR1 KGHSH and CDR2 LQKENI. The CDR3 totals 14 residues.